These 17 T cell receptor beta chains came from one sample sequenced in a study of blood T cell repertoires in COVID-19. Repertoires were generated with immunoSEQ multiplex PCR, while TCRdb's copy carries only in-frame clones and drops some. The sample has about 40,000 clones, about 79% seen once. The sample was peripheral blood. The origin of the receptors is an older woman with acute or convalescent COVID-19.

This chain links TRBV7-2 with TRBJ2-3; 8 bases are a match to TRBD2. This CDR3 comprises 16 residues. V shed 3 bases, J shed 3 bases, and the junction held 8 bases outside the gene matches. CDR1 and CDR2 from the germline V gene are SGHTA and FQGNSA. CDR3 in amino acids: CASSFKAGGTTDTQYF. The CDR3 DNA sequence: TGTGCCAGCAGCTTTAAGGCGGGGGGAACGACAGATACGCAGTATTTT.

The chain combines TRBV21-1 with TRBJ2-3; the table names TRBD2, a call not compared with the DNA. TRBV21-1 is noted as a pseudogene. This CDR3 comprises 20 residues. DNA for the CDR3: TGTGCCAGCAGCAAAGAGGTACCTAGCGGACGGAGTAAGGGTACAGATACGCAGTATTTT. Its protein product is CASSKEVPSGRSKGTDTQYF.

A few counts support this clone. V is TRBV28 and J is TRBJ1-6; 9 bases fit TRBD1. V gave up 4 bases and J gave up 10 bases; unmatched junction bases: 11. The length of the CDR3 is 16 residues. CDR1 is MDHEN, CDR2 SYDVKM, per germline. CDR3 loop: CASSSPTGTGRSPLHF. The CDR3 coding sequence is TGTGCCAGCAGTTCCCCCACCGGGACAGGGCGATCACCCCTCCACTTT.

This chain joins TRBV7-2 and TRBJ1-2; weak D call: TRBD1 (6 bases). V was cut by 4 bases and J by 0 bases, with 21 bases left in between. This CDR3 has 18 amino acids. Germline CDR1 reads SGHTA; CDR2 reads FQGNSA. The CDR3 region is CASSSRQYTGQTNYGYTF. Here the CDR3 DNA reads TGTGCCAGCAGCTCCCGACAATATACGGGACAAACTAACTATGGCTACACCTTC.

The chain links TRBV5-1 to TRBJ2-7; the D gene is possibly TRBD2 (6 bases). CDR3 length: 14 residues. Germline CDR1 reads SGHRS; CDR2 reads YFSETQ. Deletions cut 6 bases from V and 0 bases from J, with 13 bases between. DNA of the CDR3: TGCGCCAGCACTCGGGACTCGAGCTCCTACGAGCAGTACTTC. Translation: CASTRDSSSYEQYF.

This sequence joins TRBV5-1 and TRBJ2-7, with D maybe TRBD2 (5 bases). V was trimmed by 0 bases and J by 5 bases, leaving 12 bases between them. The CDR3 runs 14 residues. CDR1 and CDR2 from the germline V gene are SGHRS and YFSETQ. CDR3 DNA: TGCGCCAGCAGCTTGGCCTTATCCGGGAACGAGCAGTACTTC. Encoded protein: CASSLALSGNEQYF. The full variable domain, rest sourced from reference TRBV5-1 and TRBJ2-7, is KAGVTQTPRYLIKTRGQQVTLSCSPISGHRSVSWYQQTPGQGLQFLFEYFSETQRNKGNFPGRFSGRQFSNSRSEMNVSTLELGDSALYLCASSLALSGNEQYFGPGTRLTVT.

This chain uses TRBV19 with TRBJ2-7, with TRBD1 matching 7 bases. In germline, CDR1 is LNHDA, CDR2 SQIVND (reference sequence). The CDR3 length is 15 residues. Trimming removed 7 bases from V and 5 bases from J; junction bases left unmatched: 14. CDR3 residues: CASNSQGFSADEQYF. The CDR3 bases are TGTGCCAGTAACTCACAGGGGTTCTCGGCGGACGAGCAGTACTTC.

Only one count was recorded for this clone. The chain couples TRBV13 to TRBJ1-2; 8 positions agree with TRBD1. CDR3 length: 14 amino acids. CDR1 and CDR2 (germline): PRHDT, FYEKMQ (reference sequence). V lost 5 bases, J lost 3 bases, and 5 bases stayed unmatched. The chain's CDR3 is CASSRDRHHYGYTF. The CDR3 DNA sequence: TGTGCCAGCAGCCGGGACAGGCATCACTATGGCTACACCTTC.

The CDR3, as DNA: TGCAGTGCTAGTGGGGTAGCGGGAGGGCGTCAAGATACGCAGTATTTT. It specifies CSASGVAGGRQDTQYF. The chain is built from TRBV20-1 and TRBJ2-3; TRBD2 agrees at 11 bases. The junction had 10 bases not matched to a gene; V was cut back by 3 bases and J by 5 bases. CDR3 length: 16 amino acids. Germline V gene lookup returns CDR1 DFQATT and CDR2 SNEGSKA (reference sequence).

The rearrangement links TRBV18 to TRBJ1-6; D perhaps matches TRBD1 (6 bases). Germline V gene lookup returns CDR1 KGHSH and CDR2 LQKENI. The CDR3 sequence is 14 residues long. V was pared by 3 bases and J by 10 bases, with 13 bases between. The CDR3 region has the DNA TGTGCCAGCTCACCCGGACAGATGGCGTCACCCCTCCACTTT. Translating gives CASSPGQMASPLHF.

The chain carries TRBV2 and TRBJ1-1; D is unclear. In germline, CDR1 is SNHLY, CDR2 FYNNEI. Deletions cut 7 bases from V and 4 bases from J, with 16 bases between. The CDR3 extends over 14 amino acids. The CDR3 loop reads CASTREIRGTEAFF. As DNA, the CDR3 is TGTGCCAGCACCCGGGAGATTCGGGGCACTGAAGCTTTCTTT.

The gene calls are TRBV3-1 (or the pseudogene TRBV3-2) and TRBJ2-7; the D is unclear. The V end lost 1 base, the J end lost 3 bases, and 7 bases lay between the germline ends. Germline values: CDR1 LGHDT, CDR2 YNNKEL (reference sequence). The CDR3 sequence is 13 residues long. This chain's CDR3 is CASSQAVSYEQYF. CDR3 bases: TGTGCCAGCAGCCAAGCCGTCAGCTACGAGCAGTACTTC.

The chain employs TRBV11-2 and TRBJ2-1; TRBD1 might be the D (5 bases). Germline V lookup: CDR1 SGHAT, CDR2 FQNNGV. This CDR3 is 15 amino acids long. Trimming removed 0 bases from V and 7 bases from J, with 13 bases in between. The CDR3 here is CASSLDRGRVNEQFF. The CDR3 DNA sequence: TGTGCCAGCAGCTTAGATCGCGGCAGGGTTAATGAGCAGTTCTTC.

The rearrangement joins TRBV5-1 to TRBJ2-4, with TRBD1 matching over 7 bases. Losses at the gene ends were 3 bases for V and 13 bases for J; bases not matched to a gene: 10. CDR3 length: 13 amino acids. The V gene's germline CDR1 is SGHRS and CDR2 YFSETQ. CDR3 loop: CASSSGQTGRQYF. Written as DNA, the CDR3 is TGCGCCAGCAGCTCGGGCCAGACAGGGAGACAGTACTTC.

On this clone itself: At one boundary the junction diverges from the germline segment, which might be a read error. The V and J genes are TRBV6-6 and TRBJ1-2, with 10 positions matching TRBD1. CDR3 length: 10 residues. The germline V gene has CDR1 MNHNY and CDR2 SVGAGI (reference sequence). CDR3 in amino acids: CASRGTGVAF. In nucleotides, the CDR3 is TGTGCCAGCAGGGGGACAGGGGTGGCATTC.

This sequence joins TRBV6-5 and TRBJ1-2, with 9 bases that match TRBD1. V was clipped by 6 bases and J by 8 bases; unmatched bases: 7. The germline gives CDR1 MNHEY, CDR2 SVGAGI. The CDR3 totals 13 residues. The CDR3 loop reads CASRRTGVSGYTF. CDR3 bases: TGTGCCAGCAGGCGGACAGGGGTAAGCGGCTACACCTTC.

For this clone: A much more abundant neighbour one base away suggests this may be a read error. Other DNA sequences within the sample encode an identical CDR3. The chain links TRBV7-9 to TRBJ2-5, with 9 bases fitting TRBD1. This CDR3 contains 16 residues. Germline V gene sequence: CDR1 SEHNR, CDR2 FQNEAQ (reference sequence). This chain's CDR3 is CASSLGTGWGQETQYF. Here the CDR3 DNA reads TGCGCCAGCAGCTTAGGGACAGGGTGGGGACAAGAGACCCAGTACTTC.